This paragraph reports one T cell receptor beta chain. Its antigen is undetermined. How the authors handled the data: After removing out-of-frame reads, approximately 2 million distinct TCRbeta sequences remained. Only in-frame clones appear in the TCRdb table, and some are missing; sequencing was by immunoSEQ multiplex PCR. D and trimming were read from the DNA, whereas the V and J calls and clone size are those reported in that table. The repertoire holds 27,000 or so clones, with approximately 80% as singletons. Trimming removed 0 bases from V and 6 bases from J, with 14 bases in between. Germline V CDR1 and CDR2: KGHSH, LQKENI. The CDR3 spans 15 residues. This record comes from a study of memory CD4+ T cells and cytomegalovirus serostatus. Across the study: This sample comes from healthy Belgian adults, several CMV seropositive, 24 seronegative. The study, taken as a whole, reports: Median bootstrapped AUC for CMV status was approximately 0.96 originally, 0.75 to 0.91 US-trained. CD4+ memory repertoires contained about two fifths of the 164 reported CMV TCRbeta sequences.

The sort gate was single viable CD3+CD4+CD8-CD45RO+ cells for memory CD4+ T cells. The chain joins TRBV18 to TRBJ1-2, with a tentative D call TRBD1 (5 bases). The sequence was collected from an adult in good health and CMV-seronegative. The sequenced sample was memory CD4+ T cells from blood. In DNA form, the CDR3 reads TGTGCCAGCTCACCACCTTCGCGGGGGAACGATGGCTACACCTTC. It is translated as CASSPPSRGNDGYTF.